The 8 T cell receptor beta chains reported below all come from one sample, sequenced in a study of post-analysis software for immune sequencing data. General study findings and limits: Five TRBV segments, including TRBV5-6, TRBV5-1 and TRBV20-1, were more frequent in patients than controls.

Sequencing libraries made from TCR beta cDNA carried unique molecular identifiers. TCRdb re-called the PCR reads with MiXCR, one entry per CDR3 protein. The profile covers approximately 660,000 distinct CDR3 sequences, with approximately 60% appearing a single time and around 11% taken by the ten largest. These TCRs are of unknown antigen specificity. The sequenced sample was blood. The receptors originated from a girl aged 2 to 9 with multiple sclerosis.

The gene calls are TRBV12-3 or TRBV12-4 and TRBJ1-5; D is perhaps TRBD1 (5 bases). Between the trimmed V and J ends, which lost 5 bases and 7 bases, there was a span of 15 bases. This CDR3 contains 14 residues. The CDR3 DNA sequence: TGTGCCAGCAGTCCAGGGAGTAAAGGACAGCCCCAGCATTTT. Residues: CASSPGSKGQPQHF.

A few counts support this clonotype. This chain joins TRBV5-4 and TRBJ2-3; tentative D call: TRBD1 (6 bases). The V and J ends lost 6 bases and 0 bases respectively, with 11 bases between them. The CDR3 spans 14 residues. CDR1 and CDR2 from the germline V gene are SGHNT and YYREEE (reference sequence). The CDR3 DNA sequence: TGTGCCAGCAAACAAGGGGGAAGCACAGATACGCAGTATTTT. Protein: CASKQGGSTDTQYF.

Here the CDR3 reads CASSSGYRELSYEQYF. The CDR3 DNA reads TGTGCCAGCTCGTCGGGTTACAGGGAACTCTCCTACGAGCAGTACTTC. This chain uses TRBV18 with TRBJ2-7; maybe TRBD1 (6 bases). CDR1 KGHSH and CDR2 LQKENI come from the germline V gene. The CDR3 length is 16 residues. V lost 6 bases and J lost 0, with 18 bases in between.

This sequence joins TRBV4-1 and TRBJ2-1; 9 nucleotides match TRBD2. This CDR3 contains 16 residues. Germline V gene sequence: CDR1 MGHRA, CDR2 YSYEKL. Losses at the gene ends were 2 bases for V and 4 bases for J; bases not matched to a gene: 6. Here the CDR3 DNA reads TGCGCCAGCAGCCAAATCCCCCTAGCGGGGTACAATGAGCAGTTCTTC. Residues: CASSQIPLAGYNEQFF.

The chain combines TRBV6-2 or TRBV6-3 with TRBJ2-1; 8 positions match TRBD1. Germline V gene data show CDR1 as MNHEY and CDR2 as SVGEGT. The V gene end was trimmed by 5 bases and the J gene end by 4 bases; junction bases not matched to a gene: 4. There are 14 residues in the CDR3. The CDR3 sequence is CASSIRGPYNEQFF. Here the CDR3 DNA reads TGTGCCAGCAGTATCAGGGGGCCGTACAATGAGCAGTTCTTC.

The V gene is TRBV25-1, the J gene TRBJ1-1, with a weak D call TRBD1 (5 bases). The V gene lost 4 bases and the J gene lost 4 bases, with 10 bases spanning the gap. In germline, CDR1 is MGHDK, CDR2 SYGVNS. CDR3 size: 13 residues. The CDR3 sequence is CASSALRGTEAFF. CDR3 nucleotides: TGTGCCAGCAGTGCCCTGAGGGGCACTGAAGCTTTCTTT.

This rearrangement joins TRBV7-9 to TRBJ2-1; 7 bases are a match to TRBD1. This CDR3 has 16 amino acids. The ends lost 1 base at V and 0 bases at J; junction bases unmatched: 3. Germline V CDR1 and CDR2: SEHNR, FQNEAQ (reference sequence). CDR3 in amino acids: CASSLVRDSSYNEQFF. Here the CDR3 DNA reads TGTGCCAGCAGCTTAGTCCGGGACAGCTCCTACAATGAGCAGTTCTTC.

The V gene is TRBV7-2, the J gene TRBJ2-4; possibly TRBD2 for D (6 bases). The J call may be in error: the DNA end matches TRBJ2-5 better. The germline gives CDR1 SGHTA, CDR2 FQGNSA. This CDR3 is 16 amino acids long. The CDR3 DNA reads TGTGCCAGCAGCTTAGAGGGCGGGGTATCTCGAGAGACCCAGTACTTC. Translated: CASSLEGGVSRETQYF.